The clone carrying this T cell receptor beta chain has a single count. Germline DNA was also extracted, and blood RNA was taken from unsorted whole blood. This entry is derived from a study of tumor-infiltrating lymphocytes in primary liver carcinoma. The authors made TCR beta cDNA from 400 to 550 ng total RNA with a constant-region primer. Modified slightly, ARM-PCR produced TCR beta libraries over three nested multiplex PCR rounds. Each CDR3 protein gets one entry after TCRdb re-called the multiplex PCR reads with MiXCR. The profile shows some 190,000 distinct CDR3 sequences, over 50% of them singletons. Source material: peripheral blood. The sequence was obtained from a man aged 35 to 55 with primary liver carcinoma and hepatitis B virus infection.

The CDR3 nucleotides are TGTGCCAGCAGCCGAATGGAAGGACAGGGGTTCGGCACTGAAGCTTTCTTT. Protein: CASSRMEGQGFGTEAFF. The V and J genes are TRBV11-2 and TRBJ1-1, with 9 bases matching TRBD1. Per the germline V gene, CDR1 is SGHAT and CDR2 is FQNNGV. V trimming: 5 bases; J trimming: 4 bases; junction bases outside the gene matches: 14. The CDR3 length is 17 residues. The variable domain in full, with the rest retrieved from reference TRBV11-2 and TRBJ1-1, is EAGVAQSPRYKIIEKRQSVAFWCNPISGHATLYWYQQILGQGPKLLIQFQNNGVVDDSQLPKDRFSAERLKGVDSTLKIQPAKLEDSAVYLCASSRMEGQGFGTEAFFGQGTRLTVV.